This is a list of T cell receptor beta chains from one sample in a study of CD8+ T cells in alopecia areata. Assay used: immunoSEQ multiplex PCR; TCRdb lists only in-frame clones, some missing. Among approximately 150,000 clones listed, 51% were seen once. Sequences were derived from CD4+ T cells sorted from blood, sampled at week 0. Every receptor here comes from a human donor with alopecia areata. Each CDR3 is given with its conserved first and last residue. The order of the fields is J gene, V gene, D gene, clone size, CDR3 length, CDR3 protein, CDR3 DNA. The D gene is left open where the match is weak. Size tells how often a clone was seen (once, few, many) or the class of an expanded clone, and some rows leave it out.

>TRBJ2-3|TRBV28|-|-|15
CASSTGTNGADTQYF
TGTGCCAGCAGTACCGGGACAAACGGTGCAGATACGCAGTATTTT
>TRBJ2-7|TRBV29-1|-|few|12
CSVAHGTYEQYF
TGCAGCGTTGCTCACGGAACCTACGAGCAGTACTTC
>TRBJ2-1|TRBV19|TRBD2|-|14
CASKIAGNYNEQFF
TGTGCCAGTAAGATAGCGGGTAACTACAATGAGCAGTTCTTC
>TRBJ2-5|TRBV7-8|TRBD2|few|20
CASSPRKTGLAGSIQETQYF
TGTGCCAGCAGCCCAAGAAAAACAGGACTAGCGGGATCTATCCAAGAGACCCAGTACTTC
>TRBJ1-1|TRBV30|-|-|13
CAWSMGENTEAFF
TGTGCCTGGAGTATGGGGGAGAACACTGAAGCTTTCTTT
>TRBJ1-1|TRBV2|-|few|14
CASRTDGPYGEAFF
TGTGCCAGCAGGACCGACGGTCCATACGGTGAAGCTTTCTTT
>TRBJ2-2|TRBV28|-|-|12
CATYASTGELFF
TGTGCCACCTACGCCAGCACCGGGGAGCTGTTTTTT
>TRBJ1-3|TRBV5-1|TRBD1|-|15
CASSLGQGGGNTIYF
TGCGCCAGCAGTTTGGGACAGGGAGGTGGAAACACCATATATTTT
>TRBJ2-3|TRBV30|-|-|11
CAWKDPDTQYF
TGTGCCTGGAAGGATCCAGATACGCAGTATTTT
>TRBJ2-1|TRBV29-1|TRBD1|-|13
CSGRTGGSYEQFF
TGCAGCGGGAGGACAGGGGGGTCGTATGAGCAGTTCTTC
>TRBJ2-7|TRBV7-9|-|-|15
CASSLGGQGSYEQYF
TGTGCCAGCAGCTTAGGCGGCCAAGGTAGCTACGAGCAGTACTTC
>TRBJ2-3|TRBV19|TRBD2|few|16
CASSKIAGGPTDTQYF
TGTGCCAGTAGTAAAATAGCGGGAGGGCCGACAGATACGCAGTATTTT
>TRBJ2-5|TRBV4-1|-|-|16
CASSQGGMGIQETQYF
TGCGCCAGCAGCCAAGGGGGCATGGGGATTCAAGAGACCCAGTACTTC
>TRBJ1-5|TRBV10-3|TRBD1|-|17
CAISEYGGQYSNQPQHF
TGTGCCATCAGTGAGTACGGGGGACAGTATAGCAATCAGCCCCAGCATTTT
>TRBJ2-7|TRBV6-5|-|-|13
CASRRQYPFEQYF
TGTGCCAGCAGACGGCAGTATCCTTTCGAGCAGTACTTC
>TRBJ1-1|TRBV30|-|few|13
CAWSALMNTEAFF
TGTGCCTGGAGTGCACTGATGAACACTGAAGCTTTCTTT
>TRBJ2-2|TRBV29-1|-|-|15
CSVAIGTTNTGELFF
TGCAGCGTCGCAATCGGGACAACGAACACCGGGGAGCTGTTTTTT
>TRBJ1-1|TRBV29-1|-|-|12
CSVADRNTEAFF
TGCAGCGTTGCGGACAGGAACACTGAAGCTTTCTTT
>TRBJ2-2|TRBV29-1|-|-|12
CSVDPGTGELFF
TGCAGCGTGGACCCAGGGACCGGGGAGCTGTTTTTT
>TRBJ2-3|TRBV11-2|-|-|14
CASSLDYGADTQYF
TGTGCCAGCAGCTTAGATTATGGGGCAGATACGCAGTATTTT
>TRBJ1-1|TRBV14|-|-|16
CASSQDLGGGGTEAFF
TGTGCCAGCAGCCAAGACTTGGGAGGGGGAGGCACTGAAGCTTTCTTT
>TRBJ2-7|TRBV15|-|-|16
CATSRDNGAGGYEQYF
TGTGCCACCAGCAGAGATAATGGGGCAGGGGGGTACGAGCAGTACTTC
>TRBJ1-4|TRBV9|TRBD1|-|16
CASSAPGQGGNEKLFF
TGTGCCAGCAGCGCACCCGGACAGGGCGGGAATGAAAAACTGTTTTTT
>TRBJ2-3|TRBV30|TRBD2|few|15
CAWSRGGSGADTQYF
TGTGCCTGGAGTCGAGGCGGGAGTGGCGCAGATACGCAGTATTTT
>TRBJ2-3|TRBV12-5|-|-|12
CASGPGWDTQYF
TGTGCTAGTGGACCGGGTTGGGATACGCAGTATTTT
>TRBJ2-1|TRBV7-8|-|few|14
CASSPQFSYNEQFF
TGTGCCAGCAGCCCCCAGTTCTCCTACAATGAGCAGTTCTTC
>TRBJ2-5|TRBV6-5|-|few|12
CASTSDQETQYF
TGTGCCAGCACTAGCGACCAAGAGACCCAGTACTTC
>TRBJ2-6|TRBV5-1|TRBD1|few|18
CASSLIGTGLSGANVLTF
TGCGCCAGCAGCTTGATCGGGACAGGTTTATCTGGGGCCAACGTCCTGACTTTC
>TRBJ2-7|TRBV6-5|-|-|13
CASRYSAAYEQYF
TGTGCCAGCAGATATTCCGCTGCCTACGAGCAGTACTTC
>TRBJ2-1|TRBV14|TRBD2|many|20
CASSPMGRLAGSFSYNEQFF
TGTGCCAGCAGCCCTATGGGGAGACTAGCGGGATCCTTTTCCTACAATGAGCAGTTCTTC
>TRBJ2-2|TRBV7-3|-|-|14
CASSPGATPGELFF
TGTGCCAGCAGCCCAGGGGCTACCCCCGGGGAGCTGTTTTTT
>TRBJ2-2|TRBV5-4|-|-|16
CASSLAEWGSTGELFF
TGTGCCAGCAGCTTGGCCGAGTGGGGTAGCACCGGGGAGCTGTTTTTT
>TRBJ2-3|TRBV5-1|-|once|16
CASSLERQSSTDTQYF
TGCGCCAGCAGCTTGGAGAGGCAATCTAGCACAGATACGCAGTATTTT
>TRBJ2-7|TRBV28|-|-|15
CASRDLRVSPYEQYF
TGTGCCAGCAGGGACCTCAGGGTATCCCCCTACGAGCAGTACTTC
>TRBJ1-1|TRBV7-9|TRBD1|few|14
CASSYGQGNTEAFF
TGTGCCAGCAGTTACGGACAGGGGAACACTGAAGCTTTCTTT
>TRBJ2-5|TRBV5-1|TRBD1|few|14
CASSRGTVQETQYF
TGCGCCAGCAGCCGAGGGACAGTCCAAGAGACCCAGTACTTC
>TRBJ2-1|TRBV9|-|-|16
CASSQSGQSSYNEQFF
TGTGCCAGCAGCCAGAGCGGACAGAGCTCCTACAATGAGCAGTTCTTC
>TRBJ2-5|TRBV19|-|-|13
CASSRSGQETQYF
TGTGCCAGTTCACGATCGGGACAAGAGACCCAGTACTTC
>TRBJ2-3|TRBV15|TRBD1|few|15
CATSYPDRAGDTQYF
TGTGCCACCAGCTACCCGGACAGGGCGGGAGATACGCAGTATTTT
>TRBJ2-5|TRBV7-3|-|few|14
CASSLSGALETQYF
TGTGCCAGCAGCTTATCCGGCGCCCTTGAGACCCAGTACTTC
>TRBJ1-1|TRBV30|-|-|12
CAWSGDRREAFF
TGTGCCTGGAGTGGGGACCGCCGAGAAGCTTTCTTT
>TRBJ1-2|TRBV2|-|-|14
CASRELGRFYGYTF
TGTGCCAGCAGAGAACTGGGACGGTTCTATGGCTACACCTTC
>TRBJ1-5|TRBV30|-|-|16
CAWSIPGVSGNQPQHF
TGTGCCTGGAGTATCCCCGGGGTGAGTGGCAATCAGCCCCAGCATTTT
>TRBJ1-5|TRBV2|TRBD1|few|14
CASRDRGFNQPQHF
TGTGCCAGCAGGGACAGGGGCTTCAATCAGCCCCAGCATTTT
>TRBJ2-7|TRBV29-1|TRBD1|-|12
CSGGTGLYEQYF
TGCAGCGGGGGGACAGGGCTCTACGAGCAGTACTTC
>TRBJ1-1|TRBV30|-|-|13
CAWSLGRITEAFF
TGTGCCTGGAGTCTCGGAAGAATTACTGAAGCTTTCTTT
>TRBJ2-1|TRBV29-1|-|once|16
CSVLAGSRLAPHEQFF
TGCAGCGTCCTAGCAGGAAGTAGGCTAGCCCCACACGAGCAGTTCTTC
>TRBJ2-7|TRBV5-4|-|-|17
CASSQADLRRAVYEQYF
TGTGCCAGCAGCCAAGCCGACCTGCGACGAGCGGTCTACGAGCAGTACTTC
>TRBJ1-1|TRBV29-1|-|-|13
CSGERQMNTEAFF
TGCAGCGGTGAACGGCAGATGAACACTGAAGCTTTCTTT
>TRBJ2-1|TRBV5-1|TRBD1|-|19
CASRTSGTGQASRYNEQFF
TGCGCCAGCAGAACCTCCGGGACAGGACAGGCTTCGAGGTACAATGAGCAGTTCTTC